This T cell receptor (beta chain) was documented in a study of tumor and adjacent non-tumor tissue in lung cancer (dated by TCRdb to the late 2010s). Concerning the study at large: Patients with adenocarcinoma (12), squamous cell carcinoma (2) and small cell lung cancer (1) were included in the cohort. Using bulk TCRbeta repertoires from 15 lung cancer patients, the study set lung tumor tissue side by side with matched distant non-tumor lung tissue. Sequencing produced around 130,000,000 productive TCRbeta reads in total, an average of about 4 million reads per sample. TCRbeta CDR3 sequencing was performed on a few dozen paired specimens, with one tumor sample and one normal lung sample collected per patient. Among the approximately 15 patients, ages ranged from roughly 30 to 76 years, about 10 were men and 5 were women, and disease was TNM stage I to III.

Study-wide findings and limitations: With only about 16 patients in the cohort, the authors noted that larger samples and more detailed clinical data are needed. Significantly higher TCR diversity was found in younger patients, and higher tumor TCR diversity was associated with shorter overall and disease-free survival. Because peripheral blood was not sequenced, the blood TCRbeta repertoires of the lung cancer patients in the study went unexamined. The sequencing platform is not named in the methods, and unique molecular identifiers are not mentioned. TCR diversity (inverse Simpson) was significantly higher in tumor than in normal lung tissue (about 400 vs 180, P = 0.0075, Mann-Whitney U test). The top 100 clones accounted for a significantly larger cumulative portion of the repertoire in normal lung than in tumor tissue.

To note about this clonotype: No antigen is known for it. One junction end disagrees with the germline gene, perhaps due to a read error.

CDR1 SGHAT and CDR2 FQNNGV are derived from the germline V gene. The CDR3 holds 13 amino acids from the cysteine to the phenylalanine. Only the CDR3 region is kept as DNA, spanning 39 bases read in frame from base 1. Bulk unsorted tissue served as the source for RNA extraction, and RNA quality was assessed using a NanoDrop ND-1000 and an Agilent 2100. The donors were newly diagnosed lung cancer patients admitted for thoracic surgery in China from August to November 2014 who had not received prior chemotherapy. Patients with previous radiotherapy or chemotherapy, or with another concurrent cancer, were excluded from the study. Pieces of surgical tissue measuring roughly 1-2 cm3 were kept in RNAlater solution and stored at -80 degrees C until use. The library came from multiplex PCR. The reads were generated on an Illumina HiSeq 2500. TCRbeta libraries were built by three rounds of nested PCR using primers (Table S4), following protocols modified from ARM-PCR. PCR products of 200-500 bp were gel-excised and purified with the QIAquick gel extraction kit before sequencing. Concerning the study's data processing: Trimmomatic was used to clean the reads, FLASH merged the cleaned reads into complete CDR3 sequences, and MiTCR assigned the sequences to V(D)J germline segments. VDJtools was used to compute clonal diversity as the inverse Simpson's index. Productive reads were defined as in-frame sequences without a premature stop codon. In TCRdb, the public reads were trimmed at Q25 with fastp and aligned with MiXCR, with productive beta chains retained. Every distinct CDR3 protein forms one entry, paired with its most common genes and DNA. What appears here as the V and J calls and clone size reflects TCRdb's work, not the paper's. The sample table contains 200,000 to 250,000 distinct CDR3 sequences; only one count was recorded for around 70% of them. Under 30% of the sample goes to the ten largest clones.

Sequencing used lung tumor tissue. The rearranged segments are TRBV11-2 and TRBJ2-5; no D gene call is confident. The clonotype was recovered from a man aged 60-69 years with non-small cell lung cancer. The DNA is TGTGCCGGCAGCTCTGCAAGGGAAGAGACCCAGTACTTC. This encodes CAGSSAREETQYF.